These T cell receptor beta chains were read from a single sample in a study of CD8+ T cells in alopecia areata. Method: immunoSEQ multiplex PCR; TCRdb's copy keeps in-frame clones and lacks some. Here the sample spans 150,000 to 200,000 clones, approximately 61% being singletons. This sample comprised CD4+ T cells sorted from blood, obtained at week 24, from a patient treated with tofacitinib. The source is a human donor with alopecia areata. The CDR3 runs from the conserved cysteine through the conserved F or W. A D gene is named only where the DNA matches it firmly. Only part of the rows carry a size: once, few, many, or a class if the clone is expanded.

TRBV12-5	many	NA	TRBJ2-2	CASGLDNTGELFF	TGTGCTAGTGGTTTAGACAACACCGGGGAGCTGTTTTTT
TRBV11-3	NA	NA	TRBJ1-2	CASSLDYYGYTF	TGTGCCAGCAGCTTAGATTACTATGGCTACACCTTC
TRBV29-1	NA	NA	TRBJ1-1	CSVQRNTEAFF	TGCAGCGTCCAGCGGAACACTGAAGCTTTCTTT
TRBV5-1	NA	NA	TRBJ2-2	CASSPDVANTGELFF	TGCGCCAGCAGCCCGGACGTCGCGAACACCGGGGAGCTGTTTTTT
TRBV5-1	few	TRBD1	TRBJ2-3	CASSLARDRRTNTQYF	TGCGCCAGCAGCTTGGCCAGGGACAGACGCACGAATACGCAGTATTTT
TRBV2	NA	TRBD1	TRBJ2-1	CASKSGQGANEQFF	TGTGCCAGCAAGAGCGGACAGGGGGCGAATGAGCAGTTCTTC
TRBV29-1	NA	NA	TRBJ2-5	CSVDDSRGGQETQYF	TGCAGCGTTGATGATAGCAGGGGGGGACAAGAGACCCAGTACTTC
TRBV15	NA	TRBD1	TRBJ2-6	CATSRDGTGGMLTGANVLTF	TGTGCCACCAGCAGAGACGGCACAGGGGGAATGTTGACTGGGGCCAACGTCCTGACTTTC
TRBV6-5	few	TRBD1	TRBJ1-2	CASSTGGRGWYTF	TGTGCCAGTTCGACAGGGGGCAGGGGTTGGTACACCTTC
TRBV5-1	NA	NA	TRBJ1-2	CASSLREQGGYTF	TGCGCCAGCAGCTTGAGAGAACAGGGCGGCTACACCTTC
TRBV4-2	NA	NA	TRBJ2-7	CASSQDPVRDEQYF	TGTGCCAGCAGCCAAGATCCGGTGAGGGATGAGCAGTACTTC
TRBV10-3	NA	TRBD1	TRBJ1-5	CATRQGNQPQHF	TGTGCCACACGACAGGGTAATCAGCCCCAGCATTTT
TRBV9	NA	NA	TRBJ1-6	CASSGQSSYNSPLHF	TGTGCCAGCAGCGGACAGAGCTCCTATAATTCACCCCTCCACTTT
TRBV7-6	NA	NA	TRBJ1-2	CASSLAGDGYTF	TGTGCCAGCAGCTTAGCAGGGGATGGCTACACCTTC